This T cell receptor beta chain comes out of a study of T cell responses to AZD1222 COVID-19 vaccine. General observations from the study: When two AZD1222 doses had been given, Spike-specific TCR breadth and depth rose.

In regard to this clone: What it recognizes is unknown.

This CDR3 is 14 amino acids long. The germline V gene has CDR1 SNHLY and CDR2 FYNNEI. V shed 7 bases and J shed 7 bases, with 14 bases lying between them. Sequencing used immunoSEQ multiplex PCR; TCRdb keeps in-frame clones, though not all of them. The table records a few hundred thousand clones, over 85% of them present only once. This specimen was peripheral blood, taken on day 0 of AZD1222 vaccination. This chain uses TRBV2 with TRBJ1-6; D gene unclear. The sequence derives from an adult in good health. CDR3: CASKYDGRNSPLHF. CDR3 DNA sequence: TGTGCCAGCAAGTACGACGGTCGAAATTCACCCCTCCACTTT.